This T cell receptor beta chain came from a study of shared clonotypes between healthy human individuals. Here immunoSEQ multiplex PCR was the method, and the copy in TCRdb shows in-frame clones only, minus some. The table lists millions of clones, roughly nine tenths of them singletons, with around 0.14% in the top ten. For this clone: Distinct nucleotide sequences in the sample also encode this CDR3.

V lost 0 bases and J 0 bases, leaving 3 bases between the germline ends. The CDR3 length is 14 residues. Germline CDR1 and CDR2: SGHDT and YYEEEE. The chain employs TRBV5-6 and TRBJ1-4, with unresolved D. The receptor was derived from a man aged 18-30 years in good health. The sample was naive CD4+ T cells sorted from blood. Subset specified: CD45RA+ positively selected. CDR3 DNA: TGTGCCAGCAGCTTGGTGTCAACTAATGAAAAACTGTTTTTT. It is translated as CASSLVSTNEKLFF.